Listed below are T cell receptor beta chains from one sample, sequenced in a study of T cell responses to AZD1222 COVID-19 vaccine. The table came from immunoSEQ multiplex PCR; TCRdb's copy has only in-frame clones and leaves some out. The sample contains over 90,000 clones, about 90% of which appear only once. Material: peripheral blood, obtained on day 0 of AZD1222 vaccination. Receptors originate from an adult in good health. Both conserved end residues are part of each CDR3.

v_gene: TRBV6-1
j_gene: TRBJ2-5
CDR3aa: CASSEPGEETQYF

v_gene: TRBV29-1
j_gene: TRBJ1-2
CDR3aa: CSVRDPGQGYGYTF

v_gene: TRBV4-1
j_gene: TRBJ2-7
CDR3aa: CASSPGGTNSHEQYF

v_gene: TRBV4-1
j_gene: TRBJ1-1
CDR3aa: CASSQLFRPGQGDTEAFF

v_gene: TRBV9
j_gene: TRBJ2-3
CDR3aa: CASSVGARGSTDTQYF

v_gene: TRBV6-5
j_gene: TRBJ2-3
CDR3aa: CASNGLAGGTDTQYF

v_gene: TRBV5-1
j_gene: TRBJ2-3
CDR3aa: CASSSAAGDTDTQYF

v_gene: TRBV5-1
j_gene: TRBJ2-2
CDR3aa: CASSLGTNVGGELFF

v_gene: TRBV10-3
j_gene: TRBJ1-1
CDR3aa: CAIRVGGLNTEAFF

v_gene: TRBV6-6
j_gene: TRBJ1-2
CDR3aa: CASSTRGLSYGYTF

v_gene: TRBV27
j_gene: TRBJ2-7
CDR3aa: CASKSGTSYEQYF

v_gene: TRBV5-1
j_gene: TRBJ1-2
CDR3aa: CASSLWASTNYGYTF

v_gene: TRBV3-1/TRBV3-2
j_gene: TRBJ2-1
CDR3aa: CASSHQITYNEQFF

v_gene: TRBV6-2/TRBV6-3
j_gene: TRBJ2-7
CDR3aa: CASSTWTDIYEQYF

v_gene: TRBV7-2
j_gene: TRBJ2-3
CDR3aa: CASSPGLWGGDTQYF

v_gene: TRBV11-2
j_gene: TRBJ2-7
CDR3aa: CASERPGLGSYEQYF

v_gene: TRBV6-5
j_gene: TRBJ1-6
CDR3aa: CASSARDRSPLHF

v_gene: TRBV9
j_gene: TRBJ1-4
CDR3aa: CASSAGGKANEKLFF

v_gene: TRBV5-1
j_gene: TRBJ2-2
CDR3aa: CASSARDPIDTGELFF

v_gene: TRBV29-1
j_gene: TRBJ2-3
CDR3aa: CSGGLAGGTDTQYF

v_gene: TRBV7-9
j_gene: TRBJ2-7
CDR3aa: CASSLGYNEQYF

v_gene: TRBV11-2
j_gene: TRBJ2-5
CDR3aa: CASSPMSGPRWTQYF